This TCR beta chain comes out of a study of identifying expanded T cells in peripheral blood. Collection occurred without any documented infections or immune events in donors. The table came from immunoSEQ multiplex PCR; TCRdb's copy has only in-frame clones and leaves some out. The table has over 100,000 clones, around 90% seen once. This clone was counted a single time. Its antigen is as yet unknown. Study-level results: Across healthy donors, higher total template counts meant significantly greater roughly two-week count variance.

CDR1 is LGHNT and CDR2 is FRNRAP in the germline V gene. The J segment lost 6 bases and the V segment lost 4 bases, leaving 9 bases of the junction unmatched. CDR3 length: 15 amino acids. The V call is TRBV12-5, the J call TRBJ2-7; 10 positions agree with TRBD1. This TCR was sampled from a person between 18 and 69 years old in good health. The sequencing input was blood. CDR3 DNA: TGTGCTAGTGGTTCCTCGGGACAGGGGCAGTTCGAGCAGTACTTC. As protein: CASGSSGQGQFEQYF.